This entry lists 28 T cell receptor beta chains sequenced from one sample in a study of breast tumors, draining lymph nodes, adjacent tissues. MiXCR, run by TCRdb on the multiplex PCR reads, gives a single entry per CDR3 protein. The data show about 180,000 distinct CDR3 sequences, roughly a third seen once. Axillary draining lymph nodes of breast cancer patients supplied the node samples. What was sequenced was axillary lymph node tissue. The source is a female donor with breast cancer. Some clones in this sample may be carry-over from other donors' samples.

In this sample, this clonotype turned up many times. The chain is built from TRBV20-1 and TRBJ2-3; a weak D match, TRBD1 (8 bases). CDR3 length equals 16 residues. Per the germline V gene, CDR1 is DFQATT and CDR2 is SNEGSKA (reference sequence). V lost 1 base to trimming and J lost 9 bases, with 23 bases between them. The CDR3, as DNA: TGCAGTGCTAGAGGGTGGACAGGGAGGGAGCAAACGACGCAGTATTTT. Translated: CSARGWTGREQTTQYF.

This clonotype was recorded at least ten times. The V call is TRBV11-2, the J call TRBJ2-1; possible D gene TRBD2, 5 bases. Trimming removed 4 bases from V and 3 bases from J, with 16 bases in between. Germline assignment: CDR1 SGHAT and CDR2 FQNNGV. The CDR3 sequence is 16 residues long. CDR3 loop: CASSSRHEGNYNEQFF. The DNA of the CDR3 is TGTGCCAGCAGCTCCCGCCATGAGGGAAACTACAATGAGCAGTTCTTC.

This clonotype was observed many times. The chain couples TRBV7-6 to TRBJ2-1; the D gene is possibly TRBD1 (6 bases). The CDR3 covers 14 residues. The V end lost 5 bases, the J end lost 4 bases, and 12 bases lay between the germline ends. In germline, CDR1 is SGHVS, CDR2 FNYEAQ. In DNA form, the CDR3 reads TGTGCCAGCAGCGCGCGTGGACAGTACAATGAGCAGTTCTTC. Its translation: CASSARGQYNEQFF.

A note on this clonotype: It may be a read error: a sequence one base away is much more abundant. It is likely a read error, because the conserved phenylalanine at the end of the CDR3 is missing. The V gene is TRBV7-9, the J gene TRBJ2-1, with D unclear. The germline V gene encodes CDR1 SEHNR and CDR2 FQNEAQ (reference sequence). Between the trimmed V and J ends, which lost 1 base and 3 bases, there was a span of 7 bases. This CDR3 has 14 residues. The CDR3 sequence is CASSLVQNYNEQFL. In nucleotides, the CDR3 is TGTGCCAGCAGCTTAGTACAGAACTACAATGAGCAGTTCCTC.

This clonotype was picked up many times. The chain is built from TRBV7-2 and TRBJ2-7; TRBD2 aligns across 14 bases. J gave up 3 bases and V 7 bases, and 8 bases lay outside the gene matches. The germline CDR1 and CDR2 sequences are SGHTA and FQGNSA. The CDR3 is 16 amino acids. The CDR3 DNA is TGTGCCAGCAAAACGACTAGCGGGGGGGGTAACTACGAGCAGTACTTC. Protein product: CASKTTSGGGNYEQYF.

This chain joins TRBV15 and TRBJ1-4; D may be TRBD1 (5 bases). Germline CDR1 is LNHNV and CDR2 is YYDKDF (reference sequence). V lost 3 bases and J 3 bases, leaving 20 bases between the germline ends. This CDR3 contains 18 residues. CDR3 coding DNA: TGTGCCACCAGCAGCTTACGGGGCCCGGGGAAGGCTAATGAAAAACTGTTTTTT. Amino acids: CATSSLRGPGKANEKLFF.

This clonotype was seen repeatedly, ten times or more. This chain connects TRBV6-1 to TRBJ2-5; D is possibly TRBD1 or TRBD2 (5 bases each). CDR1 is MNHNS and CDR2 is SASEGT in the germline V gene. The V and J ends lost 4 bases and 3 bases respectively, with 15 bases between them. The CDR3 has 15 amino acids. Written as DNA, the CDR3 is TGTGCCAGCAGTGGAGGGCAGGGCGCGGAAGAGACCCAGTACTTC. Residues: CASSGGQGAEETQYF.

This clonotype was observed at least ten times. Compared with germline, one end of the junction differs, possibly owing to a read error. This chain joins TRBV7-3 and TRBJ1-2; 9 bases map to TRBD1. The germline V gene encodes CDR1 SGHTA and CDR2 FQGTGA. The CDR3 length is 15 residues. In DNA, the CDR3 is TGTGCCAGCAGCTCCGGACAGGGGTCTAGGGGTGGCTACCCCTTC. Encoded protein: CASSSGQGSRGGYPF.

This clonotype appeared many times. This chain connects TRBV9 to TRBJ2-5; 8 nucleotides align to TRBD2. The CDR3 consists of 16 residues. The V segment lost 4 bases and the J segment 5 bases; nucleotides outside the gene matches: 13. The germline gives CDR1 SGDLS, CDR2 YYNGEE. Here the CDR3 DNA reads TGTGCCAGCAGCCCCGGAGCGGGGGCCCGAGGGGAGACCCAGTACTTC. As protein: CASSPGAGARGETQYF. The entire variable domain, with the rest obtained from reference TRBV9 and TRBJ2-5, is as follows: DSGVTQTPKHLITATGQRVTLRCSPRSGDLSVYWYQQSLDQGLQFLIQYYNGEERAKGNILERFSAQQFPDLHSELNLSSLELGDSALYFCASSPGAGARGETQYFGPGTRLLVL.

This clonotype was detected only once. A much larger clone lies a single base off, so this may be a read error. This chain connects TRBV9 to TRBJ2-1, with D tentatively TRBD2 (5 bases). This CDR3 has 12 residues. Trimming pared 4 bases from V and 9 bases from J, leaving 11 bases between. In germline, CDR1 is SGDLS, CDR2 YYNGEE. The CDR3 nucleotides read TGTGCCAGCAGCAGAAGCGGTAGTGAGCAGTTCTTC. Residues: CASSRSGSEQFF.

The table lists this clonotype with many counts. The chain is built from TRBV7-2 and TRBJ1-5, with D possibly being TRBD1 (5 bases). This CDR3 spans 15 amino acids. Per the germline V gene, CDR1 is SGHTA and CDR2 is FQGNSA. With 5 bases removed from V and 2 bases from J, the gap between germline ends came to 13 bases. The CDR3 loop is CASSLRLGGNQPQHF. CDR3 in DNA: TGTGCCAGCAGCCTACGTTTGGGGGGCAATCAGCCCCAGCATTTT.

This clonotype was seen at least ten times. The J gene is TRBJ2-7, the V gene TRBV20-1; TRBD2 might be the D (5 bases). Trimming pared 7 bases from V and 4 bases from J, leaving 14 bases between. The CDR3 extends over 12 amino acids. Per the germline V gene, CDR1 is DFQATT and CDR2 is SNEGSKA (reference sequence). The CDR3 coding sequence is TGCAGTGTAGGCCGGGGAGCATACGAGCAGTACTTC. Translation gives CSVGRGAYEQYF.

The chain is built from TRBV7-2 and TRBJ1-4; D is possibly TRBD1 (6 bases). The germline V gene encodes CDR1 SGHTA and CDR2 FQGNSA. V gave up 5 bases and J gave up 8 bases, with 24 bases separating them. The CDR3 length is 17 residues. In nucleotides, the CDR3 is TGTGCCAGCAGCGCCAGGGGTGGTGAGCAGTTTAGGGAAAAACTGTTTTTT. As protein: CASSARGGEQFREKLFF.

Regarding this clonotype: Given a much more abundant clone one base away, this may be a read error. J is TRBJ2-3 and V is TRBV18; D gene uncertain. Germline V CDR1 and CDR2: KGHSH, LQKENI. CDR3 length: 12 amino acids. V was shortened by 4 bases and J by 1 base, with 3 bases between the two germline ends. This CDR3 reads CASSRGTDTQYF. The CDR3 region has the DNA TGTGCCAGCTCACGGGGCACAGATACGCAGTATTTT.

This clonotype appeared a few times. V usage is TRBV27 and J usage is TRBJ2-5, with 9 positions matching TRBD2. The germline V gene has CDR1 MNHEY and CDR2 SMNVEV (reference sequence). The V segment lost 0 bases and the J segment 2 bases; nucleotides outside the gene matches: 7. The CDR3 runs 17 residues. The CDR3 coding sequence is TGTGCCAGCAGTTTATCCTTGGTAGCGGGGGTTCAAGAGACCCAGTACTTC. Its translation is CASSLSLVAGVQETQYF.

This clonotype was counted at least ten times. The chain recombines TRBV12-3 or TRBV12-4 with TRBJ1-2, with D possibly being TRBD1 (6 bases). The CDR3 length is 12 residues. With 3 bases removed from V and 7 bases from J, the gap between germline ends came to 9 bases. The CDR3 spells CASSFRGVGYTF. CDR3 bases: TGTGCCAGCAGTTTTAGGGGGGTTGGCTACACCTTC.

With regard to this clonotype: A much larger clone sits a single nucleotide away, making a read error possible. The CDR3 does not end in the conserved phenylalanine or tryptophan, so this is likely a read error. V is TRBV7-8 and J is TRBJ2-5; tentatively, D is TRBD2 (5 bases). V gave up 2 bases and J gave up 2 bases, with 9 bases separating them. The CDR3 extends over 14 amino acids. Germline CDR1 is SGHVS and CDR2 is FQNEAQ. The CDR3 coding sequence is TGTGCCAGCAGCTTACGGGAAGGACAAGAGACCCAGTACCTC. This gives the protein CASSLREGQETQYL.

A note on this clonotype: A much larger clonotype is one base distant, so this may be a read error. It is likely a read error, because the conserved phenylalanine at the end of the CDR3 is missing. The rearrangement joins TRBV6-1 to TRBJ2-5, with D perhaps being TRBD1 or TRBD2 (6 bases each). The CDR3 extends over 17 amino acids. V was cut by 6 bases and J by 0 bases, with 20 bases left in between. Germline lookup yields CDR1 MNHNS and CDR2 SASEGT. The CDR3 loop is CASRSLVTRGHQETQYL. DNA for the CDR3: TGTGCCAGCAGAAGCCTTGTTACCCGGGGGCACCAAGAGACCCAGTACCTC.

Comments on this clonotype: Since no conserved phenylalanine or tryptophan closes the CDR3, a read error is the likely cause. The DNA for the CDR3 is TGTGCCAGCAGCGAGCCGGAGGGACAGCCTTCCTACGAGCAGTACTTA. Translating it yields CASSEPEGQPSYEQYL. The rearrangement links TRBV9 to TRBJ2-7; D is perhaps TRBD1 (7 bases). Trimming stripped 3 bases from V and 1 base from J, with 17 bases between. This CDR3 spans 16 amino acids. The germline CDR1 and CDR2 sequences are SGDLS and YYNGEE.

The chain links TRBV5-5 to TRBJ2-1; tentative D call: TRBD1 (5 bases). The ends were cut back, 6 bases at V and 0 bases at J, with 19 bases in the middle. CDR1 is SGHKS and CDR2 is YYEKEE in the germline V gene (reference sequence). The CDR3 covers 17 residues. CDR3 in amino acids: CASNPQAPRSSYNEQFF. The CDR3 bases are TGTGCCAGCAACCCACAGGCTCCCCGGAGCTCCTACAATGAGCAGTTCTTC.

The count of this clonotype is one. One junction end does not reproduce the germline sequence, and a read error may be involved. The genes are TRBV29-1 and TRBJ2-3; the match to TRBD2 covers 13 bases. This CDR3 has 15 residues. The germline gives CDR1 SQVTM, CDR2 ANQGSEA. CDR3 residues: CSFEQLAGGPDTQYF. CDR3 in DNA: TGCAGCTTTGAACAACTAGCGGGAGGGCCAGATACGCAGTATTTT.

This clonotype was observed a single time. This clone may be a read error of a much larger clone one base away. The J gene is TRBJ2-1, the V gene TRBV11-2; TRBD1 aligns across 10 bases. Germline CDR1 is SGHAT and CDR2 is FQNNGV. This CDR3 is 15 amino acids long. CDR3 coding DNA: TGTGCCAGCAGCCAGGGACAGGGGCCCTACAGTGAGCAGTTCTTC. This translates into CASSQGQGPYSEQFF.

This clonotype was counted a single time. V usage is TRBV7-2 and J usage is TRBJ1-1, with a tentative D call TRBD1 (5 bases). The CDR3 loop spans 16 amino acids. V lost 5 bases to trimming and J lost 0 bases, with 16 bases between them. Germline CDR1 and CDR2: SGHTA and FQGNSA. DNA for the CDR3: TGTGCCAGCAGCCTCCGGGACGGCCTAATGAACACTGAAGCTTTCTTT. It encodes CASSLRDGLMNTEAFF.

V is TRBV18 and J is TRBJ1-3; 7 bases match TRBD1. The junction had 4 bases not matched to a gene; V was cut back by 2 bases and J by 0 bases. The CDR3 spans 16 residues. The germline gives CDR1 KGHSH, CDR2 LQKENI. As DNA, the CDR3 is TGTGCCAGCTCACCAAGACAGGGAACCTCTGGAAACACCATATATTTT. The encoded protein is CASSPRQGTSGNTIYF.

This clonotype was detected a few times. The DNA of the CDR3 is TGTGCCAGCAGCTTAGTAGACGCAGTAAACACTGAAGCTTTCTTT. The encoded protein is CASSLVDAVNTEAFF. The J gene is TRBJ1-1, the V gene TRBV7-8, with D hard to call. V lost 1 base and J lost 2, with 11 bases in between. CDR1 is SGHVS, CDR2 FQNEAQ, per germline. This CDR3 is 15 amino acids long.

The chain uses TRBV10-3 and TRBJ1-2; maybe TRBD1 (5 bases). This CDR3 spans 14 amino acids. The V end lost 4 bases, the J end lost 7 bases, and 16 bases lay between the germline ends. The germline gives CDR1 ENHRY, CDR2 SYGVKD. The CDR3 spells CAISAPGQSSGYTF. The CDR3 coding sequence is TGTGCCATCAGTGCTCCAGGACAATCCTCTGGCTACACCTTC.

On this clonotype: This could be a read error, since a much larger clone is one nucleotide away. The chain recombines TRBV25-1 with TRBJ2-1, with a weak D call TRBD2 (5 bases). Germline values: CDR1 MGHDK, CDR2 SYGVNS. The length of the CDR3 is 13 residues. In DNA, the CDR3 is TGTGCCAGCAGTGCGGACTTTTACAATGAGCAGCTCTTC. Protein: CASSADFYNEQLF.

This clonotype has at least ten counts. The J gene is TRBJ2-7, the V gene TRBV19; D not resolved. The germline gives CDR1 LNHDA, CDR2 SQIVND (reference sequence). V was pared by 2 bases and J by 4 bases, with 15 bases between. CDR3 length equals 15 residues. The CDR3 here is CASSISPARVYEQYF. CDR3 coding DNA: TGTGCCAGTAGTATATCGCCCGCGAGAGTTTACGAGCAGTACTTC.